The present entry profiles one T cell receptor beta chain with its context. The antigen is not known. CDR1 SEHNR and CDR2 FQNEAQ come from the germline V gene (reference sequence). The V and J ends lost 5 bases and 7 bases respectively, with 9 bases between them. This CDR3 region has 11 residues. These data are taken from a study of T-cell memory formation after mild COVID-19. Background on the study: TCR clusters showed largely donor specificity.

TCRdb reanalysed the 5' RACE reads using MiXCR and keeps one entry per CDR3 protein. The profile shows around 450,000 distinct CDR3 sequences, 20% of them singletons. Overall study results and limits: Pre-infection memory showed some responding clones, and this suggested that cross-reactive memory joined. Contracting CD4+ clones were located mainly in CM and EM, and CD8+ clones in EMRA. Contracting clones from day 15 to 85 showed balanced CD4/CD8; later expanders favored CD4+.

Sequenced: PBMCs or a T cell subset sorted from them (not recorded which). The clonotype was recovered from an adult woman who had mild COVID-19 (a few samples of this study predate the infection). Cell type and time point are not known. The V call is TRBV7-9, the J call TRBJ2-7; the D is unclear. This CDR3 is CASSTRTEQYF. The CDR3 bases are TGTGCCAGCAGCACAAGGACGGAGCAGTACTTC. The full variable domain, with the rest looked up from reference TRBV7-9 and TRBJ2-7, is DTGVSQNPRHKITKRGQNVTFRCDPISEHNRLYWYRQTLGQGPEFLTYFQNEAQLEKSRLLSDRFSAERPKGSFSTLEIQRTEQGDSAMYLCASSTRTEQYFGPGTRLTVT.